Listed below are T cell receptor beta chains from one sample, sequenced in a study of neoadjuvant anti-PD-1 for oral cavity cancer. Clones were sequenced by immunoSEQ multiplex PCR, and TCRdb holds only the in-frame ones, with some missing. This table holds about 14,000 clones, around 74% found once. This sample comprised PBMCs, obtained after nivolumab (anti-PD-1) treatment. The receptor source for this set is a person aged 35-79 years with oral cavity squamous cell carcinoma. The CDR3 runs from the conserved cysteine through the conserved F or W. Each record gives: J gene, V gene, CDR3 protein.

J gene: TRBJ2-1; V gene: TRBV5-1; CDR3 protein: CASSRSGLSNNEQFF
J gene: TRBJ2-7; V gene: TRBV11-2; CDR3 protein: CASSPQTGTGYEQYF
J gene: TRBJ2-6; V gene: TRBV2; CDR3 protein: CASMRGGSGANVLTF
J gene: TRBJ1-1; V gene: TRBV28; CDR3 protein: CASSFRVGQVLTEAFF
J gene: TRBJ2-1; V gene: TRBV6-6; CDR3 protein: CASSVGHLRVKGEQFF
J gene: TRBJ2-7; V gene: TRBV6-1; CDR3 protein: CASTSGSSYEQYF
J gene: TRBJ2-5; V gene: TRBV4-2; CDR3 protein: CASSPMTSGDQETQYF
J gene: TRBJ1-2; V gene: TRBV28; CDR3 protein: CASSLSRYGYTF
J gene: TRBJ2-6; V gene: TRBV6-6; CDR3 protein: CASSTGSGANVLTF
J gene: TRBJ1-5; V gene: TRBV7-9; CDR3 protein: CASSLAGGSNQPQHF
J gene: TRBJ2-3; V gene: TRBV27; CDR3 protein: CASKPLGTSGKRGADTQYF
J gene: TRBJ1-2; V gene: TRBV15; CDR3 protein: CATSRALTGIEDYGYTF
J gene: TRBJ1-1; V gene: TRBV7-9; CDR3 protein: CASSSFTGRQRDTEAFF
J gene: TRBJ2-7; V gene: TRBV28; CDR3 protein: CASTRRGARYEQYF
J gene: TRBJ1-1; V gene: TRBV28; CDR3 protein: CASSSNEASRGANTEAFF
J gene: TRBJ2-3; V gene: TRBV7-9; CDR3 protein: CASSSLTSGGGDTQYF
J gene: TRBJ1-4; V gene: TRBV30; CDR3 protein: CAWSPKNEKLFF
J gene: TRBJ1-1; V gene: TRBV7-8; CDR3 protein: CASSSWAGGSTEAFF
J gene: TRBJ1-2; V gene: TRBV10-3; CDR3 protein: CAISTGTGGRSYGYTF
J gene: TRBJ1-2; V gene: TRBV11-2; CDR3 protein: CASSSRSSYGYTF
J gene: TRBJ2-2; V gene: TRBV14; CDR3 protein: CASRPEGSVYLGELFF
J gene: TRBJ1-1; V gene: TRBV7-9; CDR3 protein: CASSWGTENTEAFF
J gene: TRBJ1-2; V gene: TRBV7-9; CDR3 protein: CASSPLGQGPRYGYTF
J gene: TRBJ2-7; V gene: TRBV27; CDR3 protein: CASSPGYEQYF
J gene: TRBJ2-5; V gene: TRBV10-3; CDR3 protein: CAISERGGVGETQYF
J gene: TRBJ1-4; V gene: TRBV7-9; CDR3 protein: CASSLRVDRVGEKLFF
J gene: TRBJ2-5; V gene: TRBV15; CDR3 protein: CATSRDHIGTSGMETQYF
J gene: TRBJ2-1; V gene: TRBV10-1; CDR3 protein: CASSGGTSGSSSYNEQFF
J gene: TRBJ2-2; V gene: TRBV5-1; CDR3 protein: CASSLAGLAGVIGELFF
J gene: TRBJ2-7; V gene: TRBV6-5; CDR3 protein: CASSKGPTLEQYF
J gene: TRBJ2-3; V gene: TRBV28; CDR3 protein: CASTPGLGTDTQYF
J gene: TRBJ2-7; V gene: TRBV15; CDR3 protein: CATSRRNLANSYEQYF
J gene: TRBJ2-1; V gene: TRBV28; CDR3 protein: CASSWSIFRGGWDNEQFF
J gene: TRBJ2-5; V gene: TRBV2; CDR3 protein: CASRINRGGETQYF
J gene: TRBJ2-3; V gene: TRBV6-1; CDR3 protein: CASAWGPDTQYF
J gene: TRBJ2-2; V gene: TRBV4-2; CDR3 protein: CASSQEVIAGPPNTGELFF
J gene: TRBJ2-3; V gene: TRBV10-1; CDR3 protein: CASSQREGGADTQYF
J gene: TRBJ1-2; V gene: TRBV6-6; CDR3 protein: CASSYGQGAIGYTF
J gene: TRBJ2-1; V gene: TRBV29-1; CDR3 protein: CSVEGLADDYNEQFF
J gene: TRBJ1-6; V gene: TRBV2; CDR3 protein: CASSLGERALHF
J gene: TRBJ2-7; V gene: TRBV4-1; CDR3 protein: CASSLRLAGLYEQYF
J gene: TRBJ1-2; V gene: TRBV7-9; CDR3 protein: CASSATGLPF
J gene: TRBJ2-3; V gene: TRBV5-1; CDR3 protein: CASSGTGVTDTQYF
J gene: TRBJ1-3; V gene: TRBV7-9; CDR3 protein: CASSPLEVGNTIYF
J gene: TRBJ1-1; V gene: TRBV18; CDR3 protein: CASSPLQINTEAFF
J gene: TRBJ2-6; V gene: TRBV5-1; CDR3 protein: CASSFVQSSSGANVLTF
J gene: TRBJ2-1; V gene: TRBV7-8; CDR3 protein: CASRKQGALNNEQFF
J gene: TRBJ1-3; V gene: TRBV19; CDR3 protein: CASSIAPSSSGNTIYF
J gene: TRBJ1-4; V gene: TRBV5-5; CDR3 protein: CASSPRSSDMVWKLFF
J gene: TRBJ2-2; V gene: TRBV7-9; CDR3 protein: CASSSDSNTGELFF
J gene: TRBJ2-3; V gene: TRBV6-6; CDR3 protein: CAITSHPASDTQYF
J gene: TRBJ2-3; V gene: TRBV6-5; CDR3 protein: CASSYSRRDTQYF
J gene: TRBJ2-1; V gene: TRBV5-6; CDR3 protein: CASSLEKGALYNEQFF
J gene: TRBJ1-2; V gene: TRBV5-1; CDR3 protein: CASSTDRPLYGYTF
J gene: TRBJ2-5; V gene: TRBV7-2; CDR3 protein: CASSLFRGGQYF